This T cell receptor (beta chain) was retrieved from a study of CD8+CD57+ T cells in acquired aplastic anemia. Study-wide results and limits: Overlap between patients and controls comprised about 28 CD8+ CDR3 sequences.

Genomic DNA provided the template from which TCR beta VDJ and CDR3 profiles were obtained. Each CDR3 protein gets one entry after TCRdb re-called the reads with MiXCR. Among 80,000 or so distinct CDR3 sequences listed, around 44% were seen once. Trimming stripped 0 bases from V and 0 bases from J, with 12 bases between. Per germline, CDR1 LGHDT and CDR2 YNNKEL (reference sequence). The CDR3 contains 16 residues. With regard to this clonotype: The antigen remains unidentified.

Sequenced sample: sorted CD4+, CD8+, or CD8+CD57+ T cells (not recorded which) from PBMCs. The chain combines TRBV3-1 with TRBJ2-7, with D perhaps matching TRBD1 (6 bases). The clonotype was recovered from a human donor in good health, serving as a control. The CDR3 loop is CASSQDMGATSYEQYF. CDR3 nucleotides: TGTGCCAGCAGCCAAGATATGGGGGCCACCTCCTACGAGCAGTACTTC.